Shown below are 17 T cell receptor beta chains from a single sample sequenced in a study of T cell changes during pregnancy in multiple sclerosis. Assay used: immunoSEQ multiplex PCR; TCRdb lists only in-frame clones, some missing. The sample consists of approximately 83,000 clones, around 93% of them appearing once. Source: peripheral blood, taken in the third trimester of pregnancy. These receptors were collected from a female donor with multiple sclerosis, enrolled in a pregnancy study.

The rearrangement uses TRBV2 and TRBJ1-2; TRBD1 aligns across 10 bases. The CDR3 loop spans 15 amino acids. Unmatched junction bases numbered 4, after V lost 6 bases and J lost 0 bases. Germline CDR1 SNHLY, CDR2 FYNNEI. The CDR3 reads CASRGTGATNYGYTF. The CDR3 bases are TGTGCCAGCAGGGGGACAGGGGCGACTAACTATGGCTACACCTTC.

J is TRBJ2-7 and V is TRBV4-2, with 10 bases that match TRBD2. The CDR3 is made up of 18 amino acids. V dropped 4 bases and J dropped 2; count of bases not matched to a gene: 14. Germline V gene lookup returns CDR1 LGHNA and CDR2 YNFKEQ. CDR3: CASSRELLLAGPTYEQYF. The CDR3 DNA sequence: TGTGCCAGCAGCCGCGAACTTTTACTAGCGGGGCCAACCTACGAGCAGTACTTC.

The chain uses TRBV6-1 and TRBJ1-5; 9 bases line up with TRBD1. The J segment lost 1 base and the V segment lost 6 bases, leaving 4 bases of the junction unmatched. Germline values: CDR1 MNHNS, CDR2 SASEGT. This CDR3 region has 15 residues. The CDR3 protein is CASRTGTGSNQPQHF. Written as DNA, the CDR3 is TGTGCCAGCAGAACCGGGACAGGGAGCAATCAGCCCCAGCATTTT.

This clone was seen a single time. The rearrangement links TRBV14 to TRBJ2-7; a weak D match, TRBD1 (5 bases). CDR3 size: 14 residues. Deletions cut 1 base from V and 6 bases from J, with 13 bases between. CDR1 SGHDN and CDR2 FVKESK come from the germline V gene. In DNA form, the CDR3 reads TGTGCCAGCAGCCAAGGGGGCCACAGGTCCGAGCAGTACTTC. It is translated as CASSQGGHRSEQYF.

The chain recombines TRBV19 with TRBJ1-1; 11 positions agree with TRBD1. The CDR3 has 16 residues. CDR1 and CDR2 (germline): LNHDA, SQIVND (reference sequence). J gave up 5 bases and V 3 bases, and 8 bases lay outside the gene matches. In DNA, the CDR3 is TGTGCCAGTAGTATCCGGACAGGGGGCGCGGGTACTGAAGCTTTCTTT. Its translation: CASSIRTGGAGTEAFF.

For the CDR3, the DNA is TGTGCCAGCAGTTTAGCCCGACTAGCGGGAGAGGCCGGGGAGCTGTTTTTT. It is translated as CASSLARLAGEAGELFF. V gene TRBV27 combines with J gene TRBJ2-2; TRBD2 aligns across 12 bases. Germline assignment: CDR1 MNHEY and CDR2 SMNVEV (reference sequence). This CDR3 is 17 amino acids long. V shed 2 bases and J 6 bases; nucleotides not matched to a gene: 7.

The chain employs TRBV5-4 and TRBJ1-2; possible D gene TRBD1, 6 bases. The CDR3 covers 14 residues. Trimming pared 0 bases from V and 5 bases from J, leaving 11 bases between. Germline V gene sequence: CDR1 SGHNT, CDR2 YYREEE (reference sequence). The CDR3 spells CASSLVQGQYGYTF. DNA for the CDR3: TGTGCCAGCAGCTTGGTACAGGGCCAATATGGCTACACCTTC.

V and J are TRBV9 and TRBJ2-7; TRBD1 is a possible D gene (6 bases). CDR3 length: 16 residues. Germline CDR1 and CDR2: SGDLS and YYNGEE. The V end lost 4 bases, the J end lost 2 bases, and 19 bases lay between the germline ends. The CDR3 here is CASSPDQDSFTYEQYF. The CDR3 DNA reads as TGTGCCAGCAGCCCGGACCAGGACAGCTTCACCTACGAGCAGTACTTC.

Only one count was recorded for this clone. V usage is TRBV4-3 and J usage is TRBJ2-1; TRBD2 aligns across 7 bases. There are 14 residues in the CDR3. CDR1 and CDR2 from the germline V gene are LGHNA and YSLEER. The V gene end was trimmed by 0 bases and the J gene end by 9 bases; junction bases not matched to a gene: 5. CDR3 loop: CASSQDRPSGEQFF. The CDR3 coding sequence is TGCGCCAGCAGCCAAGATCGGCCTAGCGGTGAGCAGTTCTTC.

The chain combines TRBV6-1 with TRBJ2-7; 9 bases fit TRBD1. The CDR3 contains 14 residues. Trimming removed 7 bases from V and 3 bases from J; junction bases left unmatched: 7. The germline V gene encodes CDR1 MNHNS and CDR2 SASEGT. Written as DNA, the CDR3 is TGTGCCAGCACCAAGACAGGGGGAGACTACGAGCAGTACTTC. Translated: CASTKTGGDYEQYF.

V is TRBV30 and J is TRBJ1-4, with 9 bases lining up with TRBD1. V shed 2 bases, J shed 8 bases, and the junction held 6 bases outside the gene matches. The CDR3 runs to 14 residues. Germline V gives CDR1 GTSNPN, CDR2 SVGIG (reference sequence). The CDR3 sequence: CAWSLLTGGEKLFF. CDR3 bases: TGTGCCTGGAGTCTCTTGACAGGGGGGGAAAAACTGTTTTTT.

The CDR3 nucleotides read TGTGCCAGCAGTTCAGACTCTTACTCCTACAATGAGCAGTTCTTC. Its protein product is CASSSDSYSYNEQFF. The V gene is TRBV6-5, the J gene TRBJ2-1; no firm D call. Trimming removed 4 bases at V and 0 bases at J, with 10 bases between. Germline V gives CDR1 MNHEY, CDR2 SVGAGI. The CDR3 sequence is 15 residues long.

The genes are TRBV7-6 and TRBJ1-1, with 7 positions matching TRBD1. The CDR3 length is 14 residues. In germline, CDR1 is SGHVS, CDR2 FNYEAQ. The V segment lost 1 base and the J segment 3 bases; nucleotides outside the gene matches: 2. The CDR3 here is CASSLVTGDTEAFF. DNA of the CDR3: TGTGCCAGCAGCTTAGTAACAGGGGACACTGAAGCTTTCTTT.

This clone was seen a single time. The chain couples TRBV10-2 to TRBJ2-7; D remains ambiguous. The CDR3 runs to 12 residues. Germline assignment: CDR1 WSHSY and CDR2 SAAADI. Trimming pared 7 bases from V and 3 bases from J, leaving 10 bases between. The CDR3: CASTDLGYEQYF. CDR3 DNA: TGCGCCAGCACTGATCTCGGCTACGAGCAGTACTTC.

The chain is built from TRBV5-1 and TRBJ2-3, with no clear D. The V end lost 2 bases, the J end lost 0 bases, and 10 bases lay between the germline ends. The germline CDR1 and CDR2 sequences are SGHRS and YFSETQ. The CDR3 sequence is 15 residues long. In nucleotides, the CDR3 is TGCGCCAGCAGCTTAAGCACCGGGAGCACAGATACGCAGTATTTT. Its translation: CASSLSTGSTDTQYF.

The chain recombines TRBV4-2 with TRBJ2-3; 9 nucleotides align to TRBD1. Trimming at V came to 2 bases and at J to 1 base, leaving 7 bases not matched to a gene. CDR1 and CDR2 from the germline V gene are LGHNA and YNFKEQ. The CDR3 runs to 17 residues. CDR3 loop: CASSQNGRDRGTDTQYF. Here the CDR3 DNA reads TGTGCCAGCAGCCAAAACGGACGGGACAGGGGCACAGATACGCAGTATTTT.

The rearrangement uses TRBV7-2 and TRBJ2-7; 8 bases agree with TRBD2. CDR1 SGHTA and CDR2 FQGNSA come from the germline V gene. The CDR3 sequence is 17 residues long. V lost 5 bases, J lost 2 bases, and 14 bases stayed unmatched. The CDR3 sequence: CASSPPPGFGRAYEQYF. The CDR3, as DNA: TGTGCCAGCAGCCCGCCCCCGGGGTTCGGGAGGGCCTACGAGCAGTACTTC.